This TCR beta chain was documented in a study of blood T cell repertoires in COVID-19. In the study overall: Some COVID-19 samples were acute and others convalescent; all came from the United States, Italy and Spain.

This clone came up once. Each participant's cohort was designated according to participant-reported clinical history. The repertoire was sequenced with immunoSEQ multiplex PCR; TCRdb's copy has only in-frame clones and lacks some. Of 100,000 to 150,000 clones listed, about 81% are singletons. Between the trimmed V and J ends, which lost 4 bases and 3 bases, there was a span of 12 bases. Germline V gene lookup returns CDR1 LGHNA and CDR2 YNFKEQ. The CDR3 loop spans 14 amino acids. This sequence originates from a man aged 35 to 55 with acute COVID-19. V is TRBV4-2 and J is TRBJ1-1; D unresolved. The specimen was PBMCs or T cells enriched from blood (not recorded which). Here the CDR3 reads CASSPTTPYTEAFF. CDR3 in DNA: TGTGCCAGCAGCCCAACAACACCGTACACTGAAGCTTTCTTT.